This T cell receptor (beta chain) was found in a study of T cells in Graves' hyperthyroidism and ophthalmopathy. The ends lost 1 base at V and 2 bases at J; junction bases unmatched: 7. This CDR3 comprises 18 residues. Germline CDR1 reads SGHRS; CDR2 reads YFSETQ. This clonotype was seen repeatedly, ten times or more. Amplification of TCR beta CDR3 regions was performed using RNA transcripts as template. RT-PCR in the first round (using the HTBI primer set) targeted the TCR CDR3. Using its own MiXCR run on the multiplex PCR reads, TCRdb lists one record per CDR3 protein. The data contain under 400,000 distinct CDR3 sequences, 13% to 15% of them singletons.

The chain is built from TRBV5-1 and TRBJ2-1; 12 nucleotides agree with TRBD2. Sequencing input: blood. The source is an older woman with Graves' ophthalmopathy. The CDR3 loop reads CASSLRGLAGTTYNEQFF. In DNA, the CDR3 is TGCGCCAGCAGCTTGCGGGGACTAGCGGGTACTACCTACAATGAGCAGTTCTTC. The variable domain in full, completed from reference TRBV5-1 and TRBJ2-1, reads KAGVTQTPRYLIKTRGQQVTLSCSPISGHRSVSWYQQTPGQGLQFLFEYFSETQRNKGNFPGRFSGRQFSNSRSEMNVSTLELGDSALYLCASSLRGLAGTTYNEQFFGPGTRLTVL.